Sequencing of this TCR beta chain was carried out in a study of blood T cell repertoires in COVID-19. Study background: Whether acute or convalescent, the COVID-19 samples came from the United States, Italy and Spain. In each case, the material was cDNA or gDNA derived from T cells, B-cell-depleted T cells, or PBMCs.

Original processing notes: Scientists estimated how many nucleated cells there were by amplifying reference gene primers. Sequenced by immunoSEQ multiplex PCR; TCRdb stores in-frame clones only, minus some. That table furnishes V, J and clone size, whereas the DNA furnished D and trimming. The data contain around 200,000 clones, 88% of them singletons. The germline V gene has CDR1 SGHNT and CDR2 YENEEA. The CDR3 has 15 residues. V was cut by 1 base and J by 8 bases, with 15 bases left in between. The V call is TRBV11-3, the J call TRBJ2-1; tentatively, D is TRBD2 (5 bases). The sample taken for sequencing was peripheral blood. The source is a man aged 18 to 29 with active or convalescent COVID-19. CDR3 amino acids: CASSLGSARFDEQFF. The CDR3 region has the DNA TGTGCCAGCAGCTTAGGTAGCGCCCGTTTCGATGAGCAGTTCTTC.